Below are 20 T cell receptor beta chains sequenced from a single sample in a study of cytomegalovirus exposure and HLA in healthy donors. The PCR had 60 Vbeta and 13 Jbeta primers. Clones were read by immunoSEQ multiplex PCR, and TCRdb kept only the in-frame ones, dropping some. Among about 120,000 clones, under 20% were seen once, and the ten largest hold around 2.6%. The sequenced sample consisted of PBMCs. Receptor source: a female donor in good health and CMV-seropositive.

This clone was counted a few times. The chain couples TRBV10-1 to TRBJ1-4, with D possibly matching TRBD1 (5 bases). From germline, CDR1 is WNHNN and CDR2 SYGVQD (reference sequence). The germline V and J ends were trimmed by 8 bases and 7 bases, with 14 bases remaining between them. The CDR3 consists of 13 residues. In DNA, the CDR3 is TGCGCCAGCGCGGGGCCAGGACGTGAAAAACTGTTTTTT. This gives the protein CASAGPGREKLFF.

This clone was recorded a few times. The chain is built from TRBV5-1 and TRBJ2-1; 10 bases fit TRBD2. The CDR3 totals 17 residues. Trimming cost V 0 bases and J 9 bases; bases outside gene matches: 12. Germline assignment: CDR1 SGHRS and CDR2 YFSETQ. CDR3: CASSLELVASGSSEQFF. The CDR3 DNA reads TGCGCCAGCAGCTTGGAATTGGTGGCTAGCGGGAGTTCTGAGCAGTTCTTC.

This clone showed up just a few times. This chain joins TRBV5-1 and TRBJ1-1; D gene ambiguous. V was shortened by 4 bases and J by 1 base, with 11 bases between the two germline ends. This CDR3 is built from 14 residues. Germline CDR1 SGHRS, CDR2 YFSETQ. For the CDR3, the DNA is TGCGCCAGCAGCCCAAGCCGACAGAACACTGAAGCTTTCTTT. This codes for CASSPSRQNTEAFF. Supplemented by reference TRBV5-1 and TRBJ1-1, the full variable domain reads KAGVTQTPRYLIKTRGQQVTLSCSPISGHRSVSWYQQTPGQGLQFLFEYFSETQRNKGNFPGRFSGRQFSNSRSEMNVSTLELGDSALYLCASSPSRQNTEAFFGQGTRLTVV.

This chain uses TRBV23-1 with TRBJ2-5, with TRBD1 matching 10 bases. TRBV23-1 falls under the ORF class, with uncertain function. This CDR3 contains 22 residues. V shed 5 bases, J shed 5 bases, and the junction held 29 bases outside the gene matches. CDR3 sequence reads: CASSAFAPIGTGAVYPRETQYF. The CDR3 bases are TGCGCCAGCAGTGCCTTTGCCCCAATTGGGACAGGGGCCGTCTACCCCCGGGAGACCCAGTACTTC.

This clone was counted ten times or more. V is TRBV10-3 and J is TRBJ2-1, with 14 bases matching TRBD2. The CDR3 covers 15 residues. Trimming took 10 bases from V and 4 from J; bases not matched to a gene: 6. The V gene's germline CDR1 is ENHRY and CDR2 SYGVKD. This CDR3 is CATGTSGRVYNEQFF. CDR3 DNA sequence: TGTGCCACCGGGACTAGCGGGAGAGTGTACAATGAGCAGTTCTTC.

This chain joins TRBV7-9 and TRBJ1-3; maybe TRBD1 (5 bases). Trimming pared 4 bases from V and 0 bases from J, leaving 7 bases between. The CDR3 consists of 14 residues. Germline CDR1 SEHNR, CDR2 FQNEAQ (reference sequence). The CDR3 sequence is CASSSDSSGNTIYF. CDR3 sequence (DNA): TGTGCCAGCAGCTCCGACAGCTCTGGAAACACCATATATTTT.

This clone was found a few times. V gene TRBV5-6 combines with J gene TRBJ2-7, with TRBD2 matching 12 bases. The CDR3 sequence is 18 residues long. V shed 3 bases, J shed 2 bases, and the junction held 12 bases outside the gene matches. Germline V gives CDR1 SGHDT, CDR2 YYEEEE. For the CDR3, the DNA is TGTGCCAGCAGCTCACGGACTAGCGGGGTTAGAAGGCCCTACGAGCAGTACTTC. Its translation is CASSSRTSGVRRPYEQYF.

This clone showed up just a few times. This sequence joins TRBV30 and TRBJ1-2; 7 positions agree with TRBD1. The ends lost 3 bases at V and 4 bases at J; junction bases unmatched: 5. CDR1 GTSNPN and CDR2 SVGIG come from the germline V gene (reference sequence). This CDR3 is 13 amino acids long. This chain's CDR3 is CAWRMAGGYGYTF. CDR3 nucleotides: TGTGCCTGGAGAATGGCAGGGGGCTATGGCTACACCTTC.

The chain is built from TRBV2 and TRBJ2-5; 11 nucleotides align to TRBD2. CDR1 and CDR2 (germline): SNHLY, FYNNEI. V was clipped by 1 base and J by 4 bases; unmatched bases: 2. The CDR3 length is 15 residues. Here the CDR3 DNA reads TGTGCCAGCAGTGAAGAACTAGCGGGAGCAGAGACCCAGTACTTC. The encoded protein is CASSEELAGAETQYF.

The V gene is TRBV19, the J gene TRBJ2-3; weak D call: TRBD2 (5 bases). This CDR3 comprises 13 residues. Germline CDR1 and CDR2: LNHDA and SQIVND (reference sequence). V lost 5 bases and J 6 bases, leaving 12 bases between the germline ends. The DNA of the CDR3 is TGTGCCAGTAGTTCTCGATTAGCGGATACGCAGTATTTT. It translates to CASSSRLADTQYF.

The CDR3 sequence: CASSQSGDREGNQPQHF. Here the CDR3 DNA reads TGCGCCAGCAGTCAATCCGGGGATCGGGAAGGCAATCAGCCCCAGCATTTT. V is TRBV23-1 and J is TRBJ1-5, with unresolved D. TRBV23-1 is an open reading frame whose function is uncertain. V lost 0 bases to trimming and J lost 2 bases, with 14 bases between them. The CDR3 totals 17 residues.

Only a few counts were recorded for this clone. V and J are TRBV5-1 and TRBJ2-5, with TRBD1 as a possible D gene (5 bases). CDR3 length: 17 amino acids. Germline values: CDR1 SGHRS, CDR2 YFSETQ. The V gene lost 0 bases and the J gene lost 0 bases, with 15 bases spanning the gap. The CDR3 sequence is CASSLEGAGLYQETQYF. CDR3 sequence (DNA): TGCGCCAGCAGCTTGGAGGGCGCAGGGCTGTACCAAGAGACCCAGTACTTC.

This clone turned up a few times. V and J are TRBV4-2 and TRBJ1-6; 10 bases fit TRBD1. The germline V gene has CDR1 LGHNA and CDR2 YNFKEQ. The CDR3 contains 16 residues. Trimming cost V 2 bases and J 13 bases; bases outside gene matches: 11. The CDR3 spells CASSQLAWDRGRPLHF. DNA of the CDR3: TGTGCCAGCAGCCAACTAGCTTGGGACAGGGGACGGCCCCTCCACTTT.

The chain joins TRBV12-2 to TRBJ1-2; the D call TRBD1 from the table was never checked on the DNA. TRBV12-2 is annotated as a pseudogene. The CDR3 has 14 amino acids. CDR3 DNA sequence: TGTGCAAGTCGCTTAGAAACAGGGTCTGATGGCTACACCTTC. It encodes CASRLETGSDGYTF.

This clone was seen more than once but under ten times. This rearrangement joins TRBV11-2 to TRBJ2-1, with a possible D match to TRBD2 (6 bases). Looked up from germline, CDR1 is SGHAT and CDR2 is FQNNGV. This CDR3 is 14 amino acids long. Trimming shortened V by 5 bases and J by 1 base, and 9 bases separated the two germline ends. The CDR3 DNA reads as TGTGCCAGCAGCCGGCGGGGTTCCTACAATGAGCAGTTCTTC. This codes for CASSRRGSYNEQFF.

This clone was observed a few times. V usage is TRBV10-3 and J usage is TRBJ2-1, with 8 bases that match TRBD2. Germline CDR1 is ENHRY and CDR2 is SYGVKD. This CDR3 is 15 amino acids long. V gave up 6 bases and J gave up 0 bases; unmatched junction bases: 4. CDR3 amino acids: CAISVAGISYNEQFF. The CDR3 nucleotides are TGTGCCATCAGCGTAGCGGGGATCTCCTACAATGAGCAGTTCTTC.

The rearrangement uses TRBV6-5 and TRBJ2-7; D unclear. The germline V gene encodes CDR1 MNHEY and CDR2 SVGAGI. The length of the CDR3 is 15 residues. V was trimmed by 5 bases and J by 2 bases, leaving 16 bases between them. In DNA form, the CDR3 reads TGTGCCAGCAGTGACTGGCTGGGCGCAACCTACGAGCAGTACTTC. Amino acids: CASSDWLGATYEQYF.

The chain couples TRBV19 to TRBJ2-3; D call uncertain. Trimming cost V 7 bases and J 8 bases, with 10 bases left between them. Per germline, CDR1 LNHDA and CDR2 SQIVND (reference sequence). The CDR3 extends over 11 amino acids. The CDR3 nucleotides read TGTGCCAGTAACTTCGCTGGTACGCAGTATTTT. This translates into CASNFAGTQYF.

This clone occurred a few times. The CDR3 nucleotides read TGTGCCAGCAGTTACGGGACAGGGGGCAACTATGGCTACACCTTC. Amino acid sequence: CASSYGTGGNYGYTF. This chain joins TRBV6-5 and TRBJ1-2; TRBD1 matches at 12 bases. Germline CDR1 is MNHEY and CDR2 is SVGAGI. This CDR3 comprises 15 residues. V shed 2 bases and J 2 bases; nucleotides not matched to a gene: 0.

The chain couples TRBV6-4 to TRBJ2-5; TRBD1 aligns across 8 bases. After removal of 2 bases from V and 1 base from J, the junction contained 6 bases not matched to a gene. The CDR3 is 16 residues long. From germline, CDR1 is MRHNA and CDR2 SNTAGT. The CDR3 bases are TGTGCCAGCAGTGACGACAGGACAGGGCCCCAAGAGACCCAGTACTTC. Its translation is CASSDDRTGPQETQYF.